The 21 T cell receptor beta chains below were found in one sample sequenced in a study of a mutant IDH1 vaccine in newly diagnosed glioma. Method: immunoSEQ multiplex PCR; TCRdb's copy keeps in-frame clones and lacks some. This table holds approximately 110,000 clones, roughly 90% found once. Time point here: week 11, during vaccination. Vaccine doses each comprised 300 ug of mutant IDH1 20-mer peptide, with topical imiquimod. These receptors have no known antigen. The sample here was PBMCs, taken from a glioma patient whose treatment included an IDH1 peptide vaccine. The receptors stem from a woman aged 50 to 60 with glioma.

The CDR3 DNA is TGTGCCAGCAGCGAGGGGGACCGTATCTCTGGAAACACCATATATTTT. Protein sequence: CASSEGDRISGNTIYF. The chain recombines TRBV9 with TRBJ1-3; maybe TRBD1 (6 bases). The germline V and J ends were trimmed by 3 bases and 0 bases, with 13 bases remaining between them. CDR1 and CDR2 (germline): SGDLS, YYNGEE. The CDR3 extends over 16 amino acids. The full variable domain, its missing parts supplied by reference TRBV9 and TRBJ1-3, is DSGVTQTPKHLITATGQRVTLRCSPRSGDLSVYWYQQSLDQGLQFLIQYYNGEERAKGNILERFSAQQFPDLHSELNLSSLELGDSALYFCASSEGDRISGNTIYFGEGSWLTVV.

V and J are TRBV18 and TRBJ1-5, with 7 bases that match TRBD1. Germline V gene data show CDR1 as KGHSH and CDR2 as LQKENI. Trimming took 3 bases from V and 7 from J; bases not matched to a gene: 12. The CDR3 sequence is 16 residues long. This chain's CDR3 is CASSPDTGVGRQPQHF. The CDR3 DNA reads TGTGCCAGCTCACCGGATACAGGGGTAGGGAGGCAGCCCCAGCATTTT.

The chain carries TRBV15 and TRBJ2-1, with D maybe TRBD2 (5 bases). The V and J ends lost 8 bases and 1 base respectively, with 18 bases between them. CDR1 is LNHNV and CDR2 is YYDKDF in the germline V gene (reference sequence). This CDR3 is 16 amino acids long. CDR3 sequence reads: CATSLGLAPSYNEQFF. Here the CDR3 DNA reads TGTGCCACCTCCTTGGGGTTAGCGCCTTCCTACAATGAGCAGTTCTTC.

J is TRBJ2-2 and V is TRBV21-1; TRBD1 is the table's D call and was not checked against the DNA. TRBV21-1 has pseudogene status. The CDR3 is made up of 20 amino acids. CDR3 nucleotides: TGTGCCAGCAGCAAAGTTCATATCGGTTGGGACAGGGTGAACACCGGGGAGCTGTTTTTT. It yields the protein CASSKVHIGWDRVNTGELFF.

V usage is TRBV5-1 and J usage is TRBJ2-1; D not certain. From germline, CDR1 is SGHRS and CDR2 YFSETQ. The CDR3 covers 13 residues. V gave up 0 bases and J gave up 6 bases, with 7 bases separating them. CDR3 bases: TGCGCCAGCAGCTTGGAAAGGCCCAATGAGCAGTTCTTC. It is translated as CASSLERPNEQFF.

The chain couples TRBV7-8 to TRBJ1-1; tentative D call: TRBD1 (6 bases). Trimming took 4 bases from V and 0 from J, leaving 15 bases between them. This CDR3 is 16 amino acids long. Germline-derived CDR1 and CDR2 are SGHVS and FQNEAQ. CDR3 protein: CASSSSKTGMNTEAFF. CDR3 sequence (DNA): TGTGCCAGCAGCTCCTCTAAGACAGGTATGAACACTGAAGCTTTCTTT.

The rearrangement joins TRBV4-1 to TRBJ1-5; D might be TRBD1 (5 bases). The germline V gene encodes CDR1 MGHRA and CDR2 YSYEKL. Trimming pared 0 bases from V and 6 bases from J, leaving 15 bases between. CDR3 length equals 16 residues. The chain's CDR3 is CASSQDGGAVFQPQHF. Written as DNA, the CDR3 is TGCGCCAGCAGCCAAGATGGAGGGGCAGTCTTTCAGCCCCAGCATTTT.

This chain's CDR3 is CASSPDSGTVLYEQYF. The CDR3 DNA follows: TGTGCCAGCAGCCCTGACTCCGGGACAGTGCTTTACGAGCAGTACTTC. The chain couples TRBV7-8 to TRBJ2-7, with TRBD1 matching 7 bases. CDR3 length equals 16 residues. Germline V gene lookup returns CDR1 SGHVS and CDR2 FQNEAQ. Trimming took 5 bases from V and 4 from J; bases not matched to a gene: 14.

This clone was found a few times. The chain employs TRBV19 and TRBJ1-1, with D unresolved. The CDR3 has 14 amino acids. Deletions cut 6 bases from V and 1 base from J, with 12 bases between. Germline V lookup: CDR1 LNHDA, CDR2 SQIVND (reference sequence). CDR3 DNA: TGTGCCAGTAGCCCCCGGCTCAGGAACACTGAAGCTTTCTTT. This encodes CASSPRLRNTEAFF.

The rearrangement joins TRBV19 to TRBJ1-1, with 8 bases aligning to TRBD1. The length of the CDR3 is 17 residues. Germline CDR1 and CDR2: LNHDA and SQIVND (reference sequence). Germline trimming cut 4 bases from V and 1 base from J; bases unmatched to any gene: 11. The CDR3 protein is CASSTLGQAGGNTEAFF. As DNA, the CDR3 is TGTGCCAGTAGTACACTGGGACAGGCAGGGGGGAACACTGAAGCTTTCTTT.

V gene TRBV9 combines with J gene TRBJ2-2; D may be TRBD2 (6 bases). V gave up 0 bases and J gave up 5 bases, with 11 bases separating them. CDR1 is SGDLS and CDR2 is YYNGEE in the germline V gene. This CDR3 is 15 amino acids long. The CDR3 coding sequence is TGTGCCAGCAGCGTAGACTCTGGGGGGACCGGGGAGCTGTTTTTT. This translates into CASSVDSGGTGELFF.

The table lists this clone with a few counts. J is TRBJ2-1 and V is TRBV7-9; 16 bases map to TRBD2. This CDR3 is 15 amino acids long. The ends lost 1 base at V and 10 bases at J; junction bases unmatched: 1. In germline, CDR1 is SEHNR, CDR2 FQNEAQ (reference sequence). The CDR3 sequence: CASSLVGLAGGEQFF. Written as DNA, the CDR3 is TGTGCCAGCAGCTTAGTGGGACTAGCGGGAGGGGAGCAGTTCTTC.

V usage is TRBV11-2 and J usage is TRBJ1-2, with D hard to call. The CDR3 has 15 amino acids. CDR1 and CDR2 from the germline V gene are SGHAT and FQNNGV. V lost 1 base, J lost 4 bases, and 13 bases lay in between. CDR3 sequence reads: CASSLVEGWRYGYTF. The CDR3 DNA follows: TGTGCCAGCAGCTTAGTGGAAGGCTGGCGCTATGGCTACACCTTC.

The chain has TRBV5-1 and TRBJ1-6; D not resolved. Deletions cut 4 bases from V and 8 bases from J, with 16 bases between. The CDR3 length is 15 residues. The germline CDR1 and CDR2 sequences are SGHRS and YFSETQ. The CDR3 spells CASSPTQGGDSPLHF. CDR3 sequence (DNA): TGCGCCAGCAGCCCAACCCAAGGTGGGGATTCACCCCTCCACTTT.

The chain has TRBV19 and TRBJ1-4; D may be TRBD1 (5 bases). The CDR3 is 15 residues long. Trimming left V 3 bases short and J 7 bases short, with 15 bases between. Germline CDR1 LNHDA, CDR2 SQIVND (reference sequence). CDR3 in amino acids: CASSIRGRGSEKLFF. The CDR3 coding sequence is TGTGCCAGTAGTATCCGGGGGAGGGGTAGTGAAAAACTGTTTTTT. The whole variable domain, remainder taken from reference TRBV19 and TRBJ1-4, is DGGITQSPKYLFRKEGQNVTLSCEQNLNHDAMYWYRQDPGQGLRLIYYSQIVNDFQKGDIAEGYSVSREKKESFPLTVTSAQKNPTAFYLCASSIRGRGSEKLFFGSGTQLSVL.

The DNA for the CDR3 is TGTGCCAGCGGCCCCAGTGCCTCTAGCACAGATACGCAGTATTTT. Translation gives CASGPSASSTDTQYF. This chain connects TRBV6-1 to TRBJ2-3; D not resolved. The V and J ends lost 8 bases and 0 bases respectively, with 15 bases between them. Germline lookup yields CDR1 MNHNS and CDR2 SASEGT. The CDR3 extends over 15 amino acids.

The V and J genes are TRBV12-1 and TRBJ2-1; TRBD2, the table's D call, lacks a check against the DNA. TRBV12-1 is noted as a pseudogene. The CDR3 contains 17 residues. DNA for the CDR3: TGTGCCAGCAGCTGGACTAGCGGGAGTACGTCCCACAATGAGCAGTTCTTC. Its protein is CASSWTSGSTSHNEQFF.

The V call is TRBV27, the J call TRBJ1-2; D ambiguous. V gave up 6 bases and J gave up 4 bases, with 15 bases separating them. CDR3 size: 14 residues. Germline CDR1 MNHEY, CDR2 SMNVEV (reference sequence). This CDR3 reads CASSPIRLSYGYTF. For the CDR3, the DNA is TGTGCCAGCAGCCCCATCCGGCTATCCTATGGCTACACCTTC.

A remark on this clone: At the DNA level, this CDR3 is encoded by other sequences in the same sample as well. The V gene is TRBV20-1, the J gene TRBJ2-7; unclear D gene. The V gene's germline CDR1 is DFQATT and CDR2 SNEGSKA (reference sequence). CDR3 length: 11 amino acids. Trimming removed 1 base at V and 3 bases at J, with 4 bases between. The CDR3 sequence: CSARGDYEQYF. CDR3 DNA: TGCAGTGCTAGAGGGGACTACGAGCAGTACTTC.

The V and J genes are TRBV30 and TRBJ2-1; no clear D. Germline V gives CDR1 GTSNPN, CDR2 SVGIG (reference sequence). V was cut by 2 bases and J by 0 bases, with 11 bases left in between. The CDR3 consists of 15 residues. The CDR3 loop reads CAWSSPPSSYNEQFF. The CDR3 DNA sequence: TGTGCCTGGAGTTCCCCGCCCAGCTCCTACAATGAGCAGTTCTTC.

The rearrangement joins TRBV10-1 to TRBJ2-2; D gene uncertain. This CDR3 region has 15 residues. The V and J ends lost 0 bases and 2 bases respectively, with 7 bases between them. Germline V lookup: CDR1 WNHNN, CDR2 SYGVQD (reference sequence). The CDR3 sequence is CASSESVGNTGELFF. In DNA form, the CDR3 reads TGCGCCAGCAGTGAGTCGGTGGGAAACACCGGGGAGCTGTTTTTT.